Below, 25 T cell receptor beta chains from the same sample are listed, as sequenced in a study of T cells in Graves' hyperthyroidism and ophthalmopathy. TCR beta CDR3 regions were amplified from RNA. Initially, a first-round RT-PCR of the TCR CDR3 employed the HTBI primer set. TCRdb recomputed calls from the multiplex PCR reads with MiXCR, one row per CDR3 protein. The sample holds about 480,000 distinct CDR3 sequences, approximately 24% seen once. Sequenced sample: blood. The receptors originated from a young woman with Graves' ophthalmopathy.

Many counts were recorded for this clonotype. This rearrangement joins TRBV12-3 or TRBV12-4 to TRBJ2-7; D may correspond to TRBD1 or TRBD2 (5 bases each). With 8 bases removed from V and 0 bases from J, the gap between germline ends came to 11 bases. The CDR3 totals 13 residues. The DNA for the CDR3 is TGTGCCAGCGGGACGGCTAGCTCCTACGAGCAGTACTTC. Its protein product is CASGTASSYEQYF.

This clonotype has a count of ten or more. V and J are TRBV2 and TRBJ1-5, with no clear D. Trimming pared 4 bases from V and 3 bases from J, leaving 10 bases between. Germline CDR1 and CDR2: SNHLY and FYNNEI. The CDR3 runs 14 residues. The CDR3 nucleotides read TGTGCCAGCAGTGGACTCAAGGACAATCAGCCCCAGCATTTT. Its translation: CASSGLKDNQPQHF.

This chain links TRBV12-3 or TRBV12-4 with TRBJ2-4; possible D gene TRBD1, 6 bases. Trimming shortened V by 4 bases and J by 1 base, and 11 bases separated the two germline ends. The CDR3 is 15 residues long. The CDR3 sequence is CASSSYRVAKNIQYF. The CDR3 region has the DNA TGTGCCAGCAGTTCATACAGGGTGGCCAAAAACATTCAGTACTTC.

This clonotype was observed at least ten times. V and J are TRBV2 and TRBJ2-7, with no clear D. This CDR3 has 14 residues. Trimming took off 3 bases at V and 3 bases at J, with 12 bases between the two ends. Germline V gives CDR1 SNHLY, CDR2 FYNNEI. CDR3 coding DNA: TGTGCCAGCAGTGACTCTTCTAACATCTACGAGCAGTACTTC. As protein: CASSDSSNIYEQYF.

The chain recombines TRBV5-1 with TRBJ2-7, with D possibly TRBD2 on 5 matching bases. CDR3 length: 12 residues. CDR1 and CDR2 from the germline V gene are SGHRS and YFSETQ. The V end was cut by 0 bases, the J end by 12 bases, with 13 bases between. The CDR3 loop is CASSLAGIQLYF. The CDR3 DNA reads TGCGCCAGCAGCTTGGCGGGGATTCAGCTGTACTTC.

This chain connects TRBV6-2 or TRBV6-3 to TRBJ2-5; 14 bases map to TRBD2. Trimming at V came to 5 bases and at J to 2 bases, leaving 22 bases not matched to a gene. Germline V gene data show CDR1 as MNHEY and CDR2 as SVGEGT. The CDR3 extends over 22 amino acids. This CDR3 is CASSHPSPQGLAGAMGQETQYF. CDR3 DNA sequence: TGTGCCAGCAGTCACCCCTCCCCCCAGGGACTAGCGGGGGCGATGGGGCAAGAGACCCAGTACTTC.

There are a few counts of this clonotype. The V call is TRBV6-1, the J call TRBJ2-7; TRBD1 is a possible D gene (6 bases). The germline CDR1 and CDR2 sequences are MNHNS and SASEGT. The CDR3 has 14 amino acids. V lost 6 bases to trimming and J lost 4 bases, with 16 bases between them. The CDR3 DNA reads TGTGCCAGCAGCCCCGGGACATGGGGATACGAGCAGTACTTC. Its protein is CASSPGTWGYEQYF.

The chain carries TRBV20-1 and TRBJ2-7, with 8 bases identical to TRBD2. Per the germline V gene, CDR1 is DFQATT and CDR2 is SNEGSKA (reference sequence). The CDR3 covers 13 residues. Unmatched junction bases numbered 5, after V lost 1 base and J lost 6 bases. CDR3 sequence (DNA): TGCAGTGCTAGAGTCACCGGGGGGGGCGAGCAGTACTTC. As protein: CSARVTGGGEQYF.

CDR3 in DNA: TGTGCCAGCAGTTCACTAGCGGCCTACCTTTACGAGCAGTACTTC. Its protein is CASSSLAAYLYEQYF. The chain links TRBV28 to TRBJ2-7, with 8 bases aligning to TRBD2. V shed 4 bases, J shed 4 bases, and the junction held 9 bases outside the gene matches. The CDR3 contains 15 residues. Germline V gene sequence: CDR1 MDHEN, CDR2 SYDVKM.

CDR3 protein: CASRGPGELFF. DNA of the CDR3: TGCGCCAGCAGAGGGCCCGGGGAGCTGTTTTTT. The gene calls are TRBV4-1 and TRBJ2-2; unclear D gene. V lost 6 bases and J lost 6, with 5 bases in between. Germline loops: CDR1 MGHRA, CDR2 YSYEKL. CDR3 size: 11 residues.

This clonotype was detected many times. This chain uses TRBV19 with TRBJ2-2; D ambiguous. Trimming cost V 1 base and J 6 bases, with 6 bases left between them. This CDR3 is 13 amino acids long. Germline V gene data show CDR1 as LNHDA and CDR2 as SQIVND (reference sequence). In nucleotides, the CDR3 is TGTGCCAGTAGTATAGTGCGTCCCGGGGAGCTGTTTTTT. This translates into CASSIVRPGELFF.

J is TRBJ1-2 and V is TRBV12-3 or TRBV12-4, with 9 nucleotides matching TRBD1. Germline trimming cut 1 base from V and 6 bases from J; bases unmatched to any gene: 6. There are 15 residues in the CDR3. The CDR3 DNA reads TGTGCCAGCAGTTTAGTGGACAGGGGATACAATGGCTACACCTTC. Translating gives CASSLVDRGYNGYTF.

In its sample, this clonotype was seen once. V usage is TRBV20-1 and J usage is TRBJ2-7; 12 bases fit TRBD1. CDR3 size: 14 residues. Germline V gene sequence: CDR1 DFQATT, CDR2 SNEGSKA (reference sequence). V gave up 6 bases and J gave up 3 bases; unmatched junction bases: 6. The CDR3 bases are TGCAGTGCAAGGGGACAGGGGGCGATCTACGAGCAGTACTTC. Translating it yields CSARGQGAIYEQYF.

This clonotype has ten or more counts. The V gene is TRBV7-9, the J gene TRBJ1-1; no reliable D call. Between the trimmed V and J ends, which lost 0 bases and 8 bases, there was a span of 10 bases. This CDR3 is built from 13 residues. Looked up from germline, CDR1 is SEHNR and CDR2 is FQNEAQ (reference sequence). This chain's CDR3 is CASSLAAGPEAFF. As DNA, the CDR3 is TGTGCCAGCAGCTTAGCTGCGGGCCCCGAAGCTTTCTTT. Using reference TRBV7-9 and TRBJ1-1 for the parts outside the CDR3, the full variable domain is DTGVSQNPRHKITKRGQNVTFRCDPISEHNRLYWYRQTLGQGPEFLTYFQNEAQLEKSRLLSDRFSAERPKGSFSTLEIQRTEQGDSAMYLCASSLAAGPEAFFGQGTRLTVV.

This clonotype was picked up a small number of times. The chain joins TRBV3-1 to TRBJ1-2; no clear D. The CDR3 contains 14 residues. Between the trimmed V and J ends, which lost 1 base and 4 bases, there was a span of 10 bases. The germline gives CDR1 LGHDT, CDR2 YNNKEL (reference sequence). The CDR3 loop is CASSQGPNIYGYTF. In nucleotides, the CDR3 is TGTGCCAGCAGCCAAGGTCCGAATATCTATGGCTACACCTTC.

The sample holds a few counts of this clonotype. The rearrangement joins TRBV7-6 to TRBJ1-3, with D hard to call. Trimming took off 2 bases at V and 4 bases at J, with 9 bases between the two ends. The CDR3 is 14 residues long. CDR1 SGHVS and CDR2 FNYEAQ come from the germline V gene. The CDR3 sequence: CASSLNLRGNTIYF. CDR3 bases: TGTGCCAGCAGCTTAAATCTACGGGGAAACACCATATATTTT.

This clonotype was counted a few times. The chain is built from TRBV4-2 and TRBJ1-2, with 7 positions matching TRBD1. The CDR3 length is 17 residues. Germline CDR1 is LGHNA and CDR2 is YNFKEQ. The J segment lost 0 bases and the V segment lost 4 bases, leaving 11 bases of the junction unmatched. In DNA form, the CDR3 reads TGTGCCAGCAGCCCAGGGACAGCTACTTTTCCTAACTATGGCTACACCTTC. This sequence encodes CASSPGTATFPNYGYTF.

This clonotype was found many times. The rearrangement joins TRBV28 to TRBJ1-5, with TRBD1 identical over 8 bases. CDR3 length equals 13 residues. Germline values: CDR1 MDHEN, CDR2 SYDVKM. The V and J ends lost 10 bases and 6 bases, in that order; junction bases with no gene match: 8. Written as DNA, the CDR3 is TGTGCCATCGAGACAGGGGTAGGTCAGCCCCAGCATTTT. It encodes CAIETGVGQPQHF.

This clonotype was seen at least ten times. The chain has TRBV6-1 and TRBJ1-1; D unresolved. CDR1 MNHNS and CDR2 SASEGT come from the germline V gene. CDR3 size: 14 residues. V was cut by 1 base and J by 1 base, with 7 bases left in between. The CDR3 sequence: CASSEGGWNTEAFF. The CDR3, as DNA: TGTGCCAGCAGTGAAGGCGGGTGGAACACTGAAGCTTTCTTT.

V is TRBV28 and J is TRBJ2-2, with a tentative D call TRBD1 (6 bases). Germline assignment: CDR1 MDHEN and CDR2 SYDVKM. CDR3 length equals 17 residues. V gave up 5 bases and J gave up 4 bases, with 20 bases separating them. The CDR3 is CASSDQKGQAGTGELFF. CDR3 DNA sequence: TGTGCCAGCAGTGACCAAAAGGGACAAGCCGGCACCGGGGAGCTGTTTTTT.

V usage is TRBV10-2 and J usage is TRBJ2-7; maybe TRBD1 (6 bases). The germline gives CDR1 WSHSY, CDR2 SAAADI. V lost 2 bases and J 2 bases, leaving 13 bases between the germline ends. This CDR3 region has 15 residues. The CDR3 spells CASSEGRQATYEQYF. The CDR3 DNA reads TGCGCCAGCAGTGAGGGCCGACAGGCAACCTACGAGCAGTACTTC.

This clonotype was counted many times. The chain uses TRBV14 and TRBJ1-1; D gene unclear. The CDR3 has 14 amino acids. Trimming removed 4 bases at V and 1 base at J, with 10 bases between. From germline, CDR1 is SGHDN and CDR2 FVKESK. CDR3 nucleotide sequence: TGTGCCAGCAGCCCTGGACTTTCGAACACTGAAGCTTTCTTT. Translated, it gives CASSPGLSNTEAFF.

This clonotype was seen many times. V gene TRBV20-1 combines with J gene TRBJ1-2; possible D gene TRBD1, 6 bases. Trimming took 4 bases from V and 4 from J, leaving 16 bases between them. CDR1 DFQATT and CDR2 SNEGSKA come from the germline V gene (reference sequence). CDR3 size: 14 residues. The CDR3 DNA reads as TGCAGTGCTAAATGGGACGGGGGCGGCTATGGCTACACCTTC. Encoded protein: CSAKWDGGGYGYTF.

V and J are TRBV2 and TRBJ2-2; D unclear. CDR3 size: 15 residues. Deletions cut 4 bases from V and 2 bases from J, with 11 bases between. CDR1 SNHLY and CDR2 FYNNEI come from the germline V gene. DNA of the CDR3: TGTGCCAGCAGTGCAAGGCAGAGAAACACCGGGGAGCTGTTTTTT. Translated, it gives CASSARQRNTGELFF.

In regard to this clonotype: One end of the junction varies from germline; a read error may be responsible. This sequence joins TRBV12-3 or TRBV12-4 and TRBJ2-2; possible D gene TRBD2, 6 bases. The CDR3 loop spans 17 amino acids. CDR3 sequence (DNA): TGTGTCAGCGAAACTAACGTGGACTATAGAGTTCCCGGGGAGCTGTTTTTT. This gives the protein CVSETNVDYRVPGELFF.